This TCR beta chain was recovered during a study of blood T cell repertoires in COVID-19. Study-level information: Samples of COVID-19 (acute and convalescent) were obtained from the United States, Italy and Spain.

Profiling relied on immunoSEQ multiplex PCR, and the TCRdb table lists in-frame clones only, not all of them. The table shows about 200,000 clones, with 80% occurring only once. This clonotype originated in a woman aged 70-85 years with acute or convalescent COVID-19. The specimen was peripheral blood.

The CDR3 loop reads CASSPGTQETQYF. DNA of the CDR3: TGTGCCAGCAGCCCGGGGACTCAAGAGACCCAGTACTTC. V and J are TRBV3-1 (or the pseudogene TRBV3-2) and TRBJ2-5; maybe TRBD2 (6 bases). Germline loops: CDR1 LGHDT, CDR2 YNNKEL (reference sequence). The length of the CDR3 is 13 residues. V dropped 4 bases and J dropped 2 bases, with 8 bases sitting between them.